This T cell receptor beta chain was captured in a study of early T cells in non-severe SARS-CoV-2 infection listed by TCRdb under 2021. Background for the entire study: Because TCR sequencing was done on bulk RNA from unsorted whole blood, the alpha and beta chains could not be paired. Overall study outcomes, separate from this receptor: VDJdb matching was skewed toward anti-spike CD8 responses, so virus-specific expansions were likely underestimated and private and CD4 specificities were missed.

Library creation used 5' RACE. The listed sequencing device is NextSeq 500. The TCR library protocol attached unique molecular identifiers to individual cDNA molecules to correct for sequencing error and PCR bias. Both TCR alpha and beta chains were sequenced, and tight co-correlation was observed between alpha and beta sequence abundances in each sample. Under the source paper's analysis protocol: V gene, J gene and CDR3 annotation of TCR sequences was performed with Decombinator V4. Expanded TCRs were defined as changing significantly between any two time points under a Poisson model with p below 0.0001. TCR abundances were normalised to the total number of TCRs sequenced in each sample and reported as counts per million. TRAV1-2 paired with TRAJ12, TRAJ20 or TRAJ33 defined MAIT TCRs, while TRAV10 paired with TRAJ18 defined iNKT TCRs. VDJdb, accessed 1 November 2021, was searched for CMV, EBV and SARS-CoV-2 annotated TCRs, excluding TCRs annotated for multiple antigens. TCRdb reworked the public reads: Q25 trimming with fastp, MiXCR clone assembly, productive beta chains retained. When rows share a CDR3 protein, they turn into one entry using the most common DNA and genes. None of the V and J calls come from the authors' own analysis; TCRdb made them. The table for this sample lists about 60,000 distinct CDR3 sequences; roughly 5.3% of them were counted only once. The ten largest account for under 8% of the sample.

This clonotype was detected many times. The antigen this receptor binds is unknown. It has no much larger one-base neighbor in the sample; base qualities were not kept. The study was a case-control design nested within a healthcare worker cohort in London, UK, with weekly nasopharyngeal swab PCR tests and blood sampling. Between 23 and 31 March 2020, the week of the UK lockdown, healthcare workers were enrolled and then followed up weekly for as long as 16 weeks. CDR1 and CDR2, per the germline V gene, are SGHDT and YYEEEE. V lost 4 bases and J lost 5 bases; the stretch between them is 19 bases long. The cysteine opens and the phenylalanine closes a CDR3 of 16 amino acids. Only CDR3 DNA remains: 48 bases, in frame from the first base.

The chain uses TRBV5-6 and TRBJ1-5; TRBD1 is perhaps the D gene, given 5 matching bases. Sequencing was done on a sample of whole blood. This TCR came from an adult who was a healthcare worker with PCR-confirmed SARS-CoV-2 infection or an uninfected control (not recorded which). The nucleotide sequence is given as TGTGCCAGCAGCCGGGCCGGGCCAGGGAGGGATCAGCCCCAGCATTTT. This translates into CASSRAGPGRDQPQHF.